Below, one T cell receptor (beta chain) is given with its context. Its antigen is unknown. Time point of the sample: week 5, during vaccination. With topical imiquimod, each dose of the vaccine consisted of 300 ug of mutant IDH1 20-mer peptide. Sequencing was performed with immunoSEQ multiplex PCR; in TCRdb, only in-frame clones are kept and a portion is missing. The data show tens of thousands of clones, roughly nine tenths seen once. The data were obtained in a study of a mutant IDH1 vaccine in newly diagnosed glioma. Study information: Vaccines were begun 4-6 weeks after radiotherapy alone, or with temozolomide cycles. The treated group averaged about 39 years old and was roughly 62% male, about 40% female. The therapy given earlier, which was standard therapy, consisted of radiotherapy, temozolomide, or both, and most of the patients received both.

Germline CDR1 is GTSNPN and CDR2 is SVGIG (reference sequence). The CDR3 spans 11 residues. Deletions cut 0 bases from V and 4 bases from J, with 3 bases between. This TCR was recovered from a woman in her fifties or sixties with glioma. The chain carries TRBV30 and TRBJ2-5; no definite D call. The sample was PBMCs, taken from a glioma patient whose treatment included an IDH1 peptide vaccine. The chain's CDR3 is CAWSVLETQYF. The CDR3, as DNA: TGTGCCTGGAGTGTTCTAGAGACCCAGTACTTC. The variable domain in full, completed from reference TRBV30 and TRBJ2-5, reads SQTIHQWPATLVQPVGSPLSLECTVEGTSNPNLYWYRQAAGRGLQLLFYSVGIGQISSEVPQNLSASRPQDRQFILSSKKLLLSDSGFYLCAWSVLETQYFGPGTRLLVL.